Following are 16 T cell receptor beta chains from one sample sequenced in a study of T cell changes during pregnancy in multiple sclerosis. Sequenced by immunoSEQ multiplex PCR; TCRdb stores in-frame clones only, minus some. The sample contains roughly 64,000 clones, roughly 90% of which appear only once. Source: peripheral blood, taken in the second trimester of pregnancy. The receptors derive from a female donor with multiple sclerosis, enrolled in a pregnancy study.

This clone was detected a few times. The V gene is TRBV10-2, the J gene TRBJ1-2; D gene uncertain. V lost 3 bases, J lost 6 bases, and 8 bases lay in between. Germline CDR1 WSHSY, CDR2 SAAADI. CDR3 length equals 12 residues. CDR3 bases: TGCGCCAGCAGTGAACGGGGAGATGGCTACACCTTC. This gives the protein CASSERGDGYTF.

For this clone: Mismatch with germline at one junction end may stem from a read error. The sample holds other DNA sequences that translate to the same CDR3. The J gene is TRBJ1-4, the V gene TRBV7-2; D might be TRBD1 (6 bases). Germline V gene lookup returns CDR1 SGHTA and CDR2 FQGNSA. CDR3 length: 14 amino acids. The CDR3 reads CASSLDSANEKLFF. In DNA form, the CDR3 reads TGTGCCAGCAGCTTGGACAGTGCTAATGAAAAATTGTTTTTT. The whole variable domain, filled in from reference TRBV7-2 and TRBJ1-4, reads GAGVSQSPSNKVTEKGKDVELRCDPISGHTALYWYRQSLGQGLEFLIYFQGNSAPDKSGLPSDRFSAERTGGSVSTLTIQRTQQEDSAVYLCASSLDSANEKLFFGSGTQLSVL.

This clone was seen a handful of times. The chain uses TRBV30 and TRBJ1-5, with TRBD1 identical over 9 bases. J gave up 7 bases and V 1 base, and 11 bases lay outside the gene matches. CDR1 and CDR2 from the germline V gene are GTSNPN and SVGIG (reference sequence). The CDR3 covers 16 residues. The CDR3 nucleotides read TGTGCCTGGAGTGGCCAAGGACAGGGGTATGAACAGCCCCAGCATTTT. Its translation: CAWSGQGQGYEQPQHF.

This chain uses TRBV13 with TRBJ2-3; D is uncertain. V lost 3 bases and J lost 2, with 9 bases in between. CDR3 length: 14 residues. Germline V gives CDR1 PRHDT, CDR2 FYEKMQ (reference sequence). CDR3 nucleotide sequence: TGTGCCAGCAGCTTGACGCGGAACACAGATACGCAGTATTTT. Protein: CASSLTRNTDTQYF.

This chain connects TRBV21-1 to TRBJ1-1; TRBD1, the table's D call, lacks a check against the DNA. TRBV21-1 is described as a pseudogene. The CDR3 is 14 amino acids. The DNA for the CDR3 is TGTGCCAGCAGCGTACGACAGAGGGGGCCTGAAGCTTTCTTT. Translated: CASSVRQRGPEAFF.

This chain joins TRBV14 and TRBJ2-3; 10 bases fit TRBD1. V shed 4 bases and J 1 base; nucleotides not matched to a gene: 14. The CDR3 covers 19 residues. Looked up from germline, CDR1 is SGHDN and CDR2 is FVKESK. As DNA, the CDR3 is TGTGCCAGCAGCCCGGAGACAGGGGGCCTCCCTGCGCGCACAGATACGCAGTATTTT. This encodes CASSPETGGLPARTDTQYF.

This chain links TRBV9 with TRBJ2-5; possible D gene TRBD1, 6 bases. CDR1 and CDR2 (germline): SGDLS, YYNGEE. The V end lost 3 bases, the J end lost 5 bases, and 14 bases lay between the germline ends. The CDR3 contains 14 residues. The CDR3 here is CASSARDNLETQYF. CDR3 nucleotide sequence: TGTGCCAGCAGCGCCCGGGACAATTTGGAGACCCAGTACTTC.

This sequence joins TRBV2 and TRBJ1-2; 9 positions match TRBD1. The junction had 4 bases not matched to a gene; V was cut back by 6 bases and J by 8 bases. The CDR3 runs to 12 residues. CDR1 and CDR2 (germline): SNHLY, FYNNEI. The CDR3, as DNA: TGTGCCAGCAGCGGACAGGGGCGCGGCTACACCTTC. This encodes CASSGQGRGYTF.

The rearrangement uses TRBV9 and TRBJ1-3; tentatively, D is TRBD1 (5 bases). CDR1 is SGDLS and CDR2 is YYNGEE in the germline V gene. V was shortened by 4 bases and J by 2 bases, with 16 bases between the two germline ends. The CDR3 spans 16 residues. The CDR3, as DNA: TGTGCCAGCAGCCTCCCCCGCGGGACCCCTGGAAACACCATATATTTT. Residues: CASSLPRGTPGNTIYF.

The CDR3 sequence: CASRVGTRGTQYF. The CDR3 DNA sequence: TGTGCCAGCAGAGTCGGGACAAGAGGGACCCAGTACTTC. V gene TRBV2 combines with J gene TRBJ2-5; weak D call: TRBD1 (6 bases). The CDR3 is made up of 13 amino acids. Trimming removed 6 bases from V and 7 bases from J, with 15 bases in between. Germline V lookup: CDR1 SNHLY, CDR2 FYNNEI.

The chain employs TRBV5-1 and TRBJ1-6; 10 nucleotides agree with TRBD1. Per the germline V gene, CDR1 is SGHRS and CDR2 is YFSETQ. V dropped 2 bases and J dropped 6; count of bases not matched to a gene: 2. There are 15 residues in the CDR3. In DNA form, the CDR3 reads TGCGCCAGCAGCTTCGGACAGGGGGTTAATTCACCCCTCCACTTT. It encodes CASSFGQGVNSPLHF.

The CDR3 is CASSIGPGAGELFF. CDR3 in DNA: TGTGCCAGTAGTATAGGTCCGGGGGCCGGGGAGCTGTTTTTT. The V gene is TRBV19, the J gene TRBJ2-2; D is perhaps TRBD2 (6 bases). This CDR3 comprises 14 residues. Trimming cost V 1 base and J 6 bases, with 9 bases left between them. Germline CDR1 is LNHDA and CDR2 is SQIVND (reference sequence).

This chain uses TRBV7-3 with TRBJ2-1; no clear D. The CDR3 contains 12 residues. With 3 bases removed from V and 8 bases from J, the gap between germline ends came to 8 bases. The V gene's germline CDR1 is SGHTA and CDR2 FQGTGA. As DNA, the CDR3 is TGTGCCAGCAGCTTCACTCTCGATGAGCAGTTCTTC. This codes for CASSFTLDEQFF.

This clone appeared a single time. The V gene is TRBV5-1, the J gene TRBJ2-1; the D is unclear. Deletions cut 4 bases from V and 7 bases from J, with 12 bases between. The germline CDR1 and CDR2 sequences are SGHRS and YFSETQ. The CDR3 contains 13 residues. DNA for the CDR3: TGCGCCAGCAGCACCATACCCGCGAATGAGCAGTTCTTC. The encoded protein is CASSTIPANEQFF.

The V and J genes are TRBV28 and TRBJ2-5; TRBD1 might be the D (6 bases). The CDR3 has 13 amino acids. Trimming took 6 bases from V and 5 from J, leaving 13 bases between them. Germline loops: CDR1 MDHEN, CDR2 SYDVKM. CDR3 nucleotide sequence: TGTGCCAGCAGATCGGACAGTTATGAGACCCAGTACTTC. Protein product: CASRSDSYETQYF.

The chain uses TRBV5-4 and TRBJ2-3, with TRBD1 matching 8 bases. The CDR3 length is 15 residues. Trimming at V came to 4 bases and at J to 3 bases, leaving 7 bases not matched to a gene. Germline CDR1 SGHNT, CDR2 YYREEE (reference sequence). CDR3 region: CASSRNRGVTDTQYF. The CDR3 DNA is TGTGCCAGCAGCAGAAACAGGGGGGTGACAGATACGCAGTATTTT.